These 30 T cell receptor beta chains share one sample of origin, sequenced in a study of blood T cells in healthy people across ages. Together with a sample-barcoded 5' primer, a J-beta primer mix was included in a second PCR lasting 7 to 11 cycles. TCRdb reprocessed the 5' RACE reads with MiXCR, giving one entry per CDR3 protein. The sample lists some 1.8 million distinct CDR3 sequences, roughly two fifths seen once, with about 23% in the top ten. Specimen: blood. Receptors originate from a human donor in good health.

The rearrangement links TRBV7-9 to TRBJ1-5; D is uncertain. Germline V gene lookup returns CDR1 SEHNR and CDR2 FQNEAQ (reference sequence). The CDR3 has 13 amino acids. Trimming cost V 2 bases and J 9 bases, with 11 bases left between them. This CDR3 reads CASSLTGLRPQHF. The CDR3 DNA reads as TGTGCCAGCAGCTTAACGGGTCTTCGGCCCCAGCATTTT.

This clonotype was seen more than once but under ten times. The rearrangement links TRBV6-6 to TRBJ2-5, with 8 bases identical to TRBD2. Trimming at V came to 7 bases and at J to 5 bases, leaving 6 bases not matched to a gene. CDR3 length: 13 amino acids. In germline, CDR1 is MNHNY, CDR2 SVGAGI (reference sequence). In DNA, the CDR3 is TGTGCCAGCACTGTCGGCGGGGGGGAGACCCAGTACTTC. Its translation: CASTVGGGETQYF.

This clonotype showed up just a few times. V and J are TRBV5-1 and TRBJ2-7, with 9 bases that match TRBD1. This CDR3 region has 19 residues. V was clipped by 4 bases and J by 3 bases; unmatched bases: 20. Looked up from germline, CDR1 is SGHRS and CDR2 is YFSETQ. The DNA of the CDR3 is TGCGCCAGCAGCCGACGAGTAGTGGACAGACAGGGGGGAATCTACGAGCAGTACTTC. This sequence encodes CASSRRVVDRQGGIYEQYF.

This chain joins TRBV20-1 and TRBJ1-4, with no clear D. The length of the CDR3 is 11 residues. V gave up 3 bases and J gave up 10 bases, with 9 bases separating them. CDR1 is DFQATT, CDR2 SNEGSKA, per germline (reference sequence). The CDR3 is CSASARRKLFF. CDR3 nucleotide sequence: TGCAGTGCTAGTGCCCGGAGAAAACTGTTTTTT.

V is TRBV5-1 and J is TRBJ2-3, with D unclear. Per the germline V gene, CDR1 is SGHRS and CDR2 is YFSETQ. V lost 8 bases and J 1 base, leaving 14 bases between the germline ends. CDR3 size: 14 residues. Here the CDR3 reads CASMKDLGTDTQYF. For the CDR3, the DNA is TGCGCCAGTATGAAGGACCTTGGCACAGATACGCAGTATTTT.

The rearrangement links TRBV7-8 to TRBJ1-5; D is unclear. The ends were cut back, 5 bases at V and 4 bases at J, with 12 bases in the middle. Germline CDR1 SGHVS, CDR2 FQNEAQ. The CDR3 extends over 14 amino acids. For the CDR3, the DNA is TGTGCCAGCAGCGAGCGAAGAACTAATCAGCCCCAGCATTTT. Its protein product is CASSERRTNQPQHF.

This clonotype was seen more than once but under ten times. This chain connects TRBV5-5 to TRBJ1-5; no clear D gene. V lost 1 base and J lost 9, with 11 bases in between. Germline values: CDR1 SGHKS, CDR2 YYEKEE (reference sequence). The CDR3 is 13 residues long. In nucleotides, the CDR3 is TGTGCCAGCAGCTTGACACCAGTTGGGCCCCAGCATTTT. It codes for CASSLTPVGPQHF.

This clonotype was detected once. This chain links TRBV7-3 with TRBJ2-2; D gene uncertain. Trimming took off 1 base at V and 6 bases at J, with 9 bases between the two ends. Per germline, CDR1 SGHTA and CDR2 FQGTGA. The CDR3 has 14 residues. CDR3 protein: CASSLSLFPGELFF. The CDR3 nucleotides read TGTGCCAGCAGCTTAAGTCTGTTTCCCGGGGAGCTGTTTTTT.

This clonotype occurred a few times. The chain joins TRBV12-3 or TRBV12-4 to TRBJ2-7, with a tentative D call TRBD1 (6 bases). The ends were cut back, 8 bases at V and 3 bases at J, with 14 bases in the middle. This CDR3 has 13 residues. The CDR3 loop is CASGGQLGYEQYF. CDR3 sequence (DNA): TGTGCCAGCGGTGGACAGTTGGGCTACGAGCAGTACTTC.

This clonotype was picked up a small number of times. The V and J genes are TRBV12-3 or TRBV12-4 and TRBJ2-7, with 10 bases matching TRBD2. With 7 bases clipped from V and 6 bases from J, the junction kept 6 bases outside the gene matches. There are 13 residues in the CDR3. The CDR3 sequence is CASNLAGDAEQYF. The CDR3 region has the DNA TGTGCCAGCAACCTAGCGGGGGACGCCGAGCAGTACTTC.

This chain connects TRBV12-3 or TRBV12-4 to TRBJ1-1, with TRBD1 matching 9 bases. This CDR3 comprises 17 residues. V lost 6 bases, J lost 0 bases, and 11 bases stayed unmatched. Here the CDR3 DNA reads TGTGCCAGCAGCTTAACCGGGACAGGGTGGCTGAACACTGAAGCTTTCTTT. Residues: CASSLTGTGWLNTEAFF.

There are many counts of this clonotype. The V gene is TRBV29-1, the J gene TRBJ2-5; 13 nucleotides match TRBD2. Per the germline V gene, CDR1 is SQVTM and CDR2 is ANQGSEA. Trimming removed 3 bases from V and 1 base from J; junction bases left unmatched: 8. The CDR3 has 17 residues. The DNA of the CDR3 is TGCAGCGTTGATACCGGGACTAGCGGGGAGTCCCAAGAGACCCAGTACTTC. It translates to CSVDTGTSGESQETQYF.

The chain recombines TRBV5-1 with TRBJ2-5; unclear D gene. The CDR3 is 14 residues long. Germline assignment: CDR1 SGHRS and CDR2 YFSETQ. V was cut by 3 bases and J by 5 bases, with 14 bases left in between. Written as DNA, the CDR3 is TGCGCCAGCAGCTATCGGTACTCTGAGGAGACCCAGTACTTC. Translated, it gives CASSYRYSEETQYF. Complete variable domain (other parts from reference TRBV5-1 and TRBJ2-5): KAGVTQTPRYLIKTRGQQVTLSCSPISGHRSVSWYQQTPGQGLQFLFEYFSETQRNKGNFPGRFSGRQFSNSRSEMNVSTLELGDSALYLCASSYRYSEETQYFGPGTRLLVL.

This clonotype was found many times. The rearrangement links TRBV4-2 to TRBJ2-5; a weak D match, TRBD1 (5 bases). This CDR3 comprises 14 residues. V was shortened by 4 bases and J by 3 bases, with 12 bases between the two germline ends. Germline V gene data show CDR1 as LGHNA and CDR2 as YNFKEQ. The CDR3 protein is CASSRDSLKETQYF. The CDR3 DNA reads TGTGCCAGCAGCCGAGACAGCCTAAAAGAGACCCAGTACTTC.

This clonotype was observed a few times. The chain uses TRBV27 and TRBJ1-5; D remains ambiguous. The germline V gene encodes CDR1 MNHEY and CDR2 SMNVEV (reference sequence). The CDR3 extends over 14 amino acids. Deletions cut 2 bases from V and 1 base from J, with 6 bases between. This CDR3 reads CASSLQASNQPQHF. The DNA for the CDR3 is TGTGCCAGCAGTTTACAGGCGAGCAATCAGCCCCAGCATTTT.

In this sample, this clonotype turned up a few times. The genes are TRBV4-3 and TRBJ1-2; TRBD1 might be the D (5 bases). V was cut by 1 base and J by 6 bases, with 6 bases left in between. The CDR3 spans 12 residues. Germline V CDR1 and CDR2: LGHNA, YSLEER. CDR3 in amino acids: CASSQGGHGYTF. CDR3 nucleotides: TGCGCCAGCAGCCAAGGGGGCCATGGCTACACCTTC.

This clonotype came up a few times. The rearrangement uses TRBV19 and TRBJ1-5; D is perhaps TRBD1 (6 bases). The CDR3 contains 15 residues. V dropped 4 bases and J dropped 3 bases, with 13 bases sitting between them. Germline V lookup: CDR1 LNHDA, CDR2 SQIVND (reference sequence). CDR3 sequence reads: CASSTRQGFNQPQHF. CDR3 nucleotides: TGTGCCAGTAGTACGCGTCAGGGGTTCAATCAGCCCCAGCATTTT.

The table lists this clonotype with a few counts. The chain uses TRBV20-1 and TRBJ2-7; 7 bases map to TRBD1. Trimming cost V 0 bases and J 4 bases; bases outside gene matches: 15. CDR3 length: 17 residues. Germline V CDR1 and CDR2: DFQATT, SNEGSKA (reference sequence). The CDR3 coding sequence is TGCAGTGCTAGAGATCATGGGGGACAGTCAATATTATACGAGCAGTACTTC. This translates into CSARDHGGQSILYEQYF.

Only a few counts were recorded for this clonotype. This sequence joins TRBV29-1 and TRBJ1-1; D is possibly TRBD1 (6 bases). The CDR3 extends over 13 amino acids. Germline V CDR1 and CDR2: SQVTM, ANQGSEA. Trimming left V 8 bases short and J 4 bases short, with 17 bases between. The CDR3 nucleotides are TGCAGCACCAGTCAGGGGTTCGGCACTGAAGCTTTCTTT. Translating gives CSTSQGFGTEAFF.

The V gene is TRBV4-3, the J gene TRBJ2-5, with no clear D. Germline assignment: CDR1 LGHNA and CDR2 YSLEER. Trimming took 0 bases from V and 1 from J, leaving 9 bases between them. This CDR3 has 15 amino acids. CDR3 residues: CASSQDTAGQETQYF. The CDR3 bases are TGCGCCAGCAGCCAAGATACGGCAGGCCAAGAGACCCAGTACTTC.

This clonotype was detected only a few times. The genes are TRBV5-1 and TRBJ2-7; the match to TRBD1 covers 8 bases. CDR1 and CDR2 (germline): SGHRS, YFSETQ. V gave up 2 bases and J gave up 2 bases; unmatched junction bases: 3. This CDR3 contains 14 residues. CDR3 DNA sequence: TGCGCCAGCAGCTTTGACAGGGGCGCCTACGAGCAGTACTTC. Translating it yields CASSFDRGAYEQYF. Together with reference TRBV5-1 and TRBJ2-7, the CDR3 gives the full variable domain: KAGVTQTPRYLIKTRGQQVTLSCSPISGHRSVSWYQQTPGQGLQFLFEYFSETQRNKGNFPGRFSGRQFSNSRSEMNVSTLELGDSALYLCASSFDRGAYEQYFGPGTRLTVT.

This clonotype was seen only a few times. The CDR3 here is CASSTRGSGGANIQYF. The CDR3 coding sequence is TGTGCCAGCAGTACACGGGGTAGCGGGGGGGCCAACATTCAGTACTTC. The gene calls are TRBV6-6 and TRBJ2-4; TRBD2 agrees at 11 bases. The CDR3 is 16 residues long. The germline gives CDR1 MNHNY, CDR2 SVGAGI (reference sequence). With V trimmed by 5 bases and J by 7 bases, 10 bases remained unmatched.

The chain recombines TRBV28 with TRBJ1-1; D possibly corresponds to TRBD1 (6 bases). V was trimmed by 6 bases and J by 0 bases, leaving 17 bases between them. The CDR3 has 16 amino acids. Germline V gives CDR1 MDHEN, CDR2 SYDVKM. This CDR3 reads CASRLPSRDMNTEAFF. The CDR3, as DNA: TGTGCCAGCAGGCTACCGTCTCGGGACATGAACACTGAAGCTTTCTTT.

There are a few counts of this clonotype. V and J are TRBV29-1 and TRBJ2-1; D perhaps matches TRBD1 (6 bases). Trimming pared 1 base from V and 11 bases from J, leaving 12 bases between. The CDR3 spans 12 residues. CDR1 and CDR2 from the germline V gene are SQVTM and ANQGSEA. Written as DNA, the CDR3 is TGCAGCGTTGAAGGCATACAGGGTCAGCAGTTCTTC. Residues: CSVEGIQGQQFF.

This clonotype was seen repeatedly, ten times or more. This rearrangement joins TRBV7-2 to TRBJ2-5; TRBD1 matches 8 bases. V dropped 2 bases and J dropped 3; count of bases not matched to a gene: 5. The CDR3 runs 15 residues. Looked up from germline, CDR1 is SGHTA and CDR2 is FQGNSA. CDR3 bases: TGTGCCAGCAGCTTATTAGGGACAGGCAAAGAGACCCAGTACTTC. Protein sequence: CASSLLGTGKETQYF.

J is TRBJ2-3 and V is TRBV5-1; 10 bases are shared with TRBD2. The CDR3 is 17 residues long. J lost 5 bases, V lost 0 bases, and 9 bases had no gene match. Germline CDR1 and CDR2: SGHRS and YFSETQ. CDR3 in DNA: TGCGCCAGCAGCTTGGATCCCCTAGCGGGGGCGGGAGATACGCAGTATTTT. Encoded protein: CASSLDPLAGAGDTQYF. Full variable domain (outside the CDR3, taken from reference TRBV5-1 and TRBJ2-3): KAGVTQTPRYLIKTRGQQVTLSCSPISGHRSVSWYQQTPGQGLQFLFEYFSETQRNKGNFPGRFSGRQFSNSRSEMNVSTLELGDSALYLCASSLDPLAGAGDTQYFGPGTRLTVL.

This clonotype was counted between two and nine times. The gene calls are TRBV20-1 and TRBJ2-7, with D perhaps matching TRBD1 (6 bases). CDR1 is DFQATT and CDR2 is SNEGSKA in the germline V gene (reference sequence). The CDR3 is 12 amino acids. Trimming took off 0 bases at V and 5 bases at J, with 8 bases between the two ends. CDR3 protein: CSARETGNEQYF. The CDR3 bases are TGCAGTGCTAGAGAGACAGGAAACGAGCAGTACTTC.

This clonotype was recorded only once. The rearrangement uses TRBV20-1 and TRBJ1-6; perhaps TRBD1 as D (5 bases). The CDR3 is 15 residues long. The V and J ends lost 6 bases and 8 bases respectively, with 20 bases between them. Germline loops: CDR1 DFQATT, CDR2 SNEGSKA (reference sequence). The CDR3 protein is CSATSTGTMDSPLHF. The CDR3 nucleotides read TGCAGTGCAACATCGACCGGGACTATGGATTCACCCCTCCACTTT.

The chain employs TRBV9 and TRBJ1-2; no clear D. CDR1 is SGDLS, CDR2 YYNGEE, per germline. The CDR3 has 15 amino acids. Trimming pared 0 bases from V and 3 bases from J, leaving 12 bases between. The CDR3 sequence is CASSVGAQGYYGYTF. DNA for the CDR3: TGTGCCAGCAGCGTAGGGGCCCAAGGCTACTATGGCTACACCTTC.

As DNA, the CDR3 is TGTGCCAGCAACTCGGACAGGCCCACAGATACGCAGTATTTT. Translating gives CASNSDRPTDTQYF. V gene TRBV12-3 or TRBV12-4 combines with J gene TRBJ2-3, with 7 bases aligning to TRBD1. V gave up 7 bases and J gave up 2 bases; unmatched junction bases: 6. The CDR3 spans 14 residues.